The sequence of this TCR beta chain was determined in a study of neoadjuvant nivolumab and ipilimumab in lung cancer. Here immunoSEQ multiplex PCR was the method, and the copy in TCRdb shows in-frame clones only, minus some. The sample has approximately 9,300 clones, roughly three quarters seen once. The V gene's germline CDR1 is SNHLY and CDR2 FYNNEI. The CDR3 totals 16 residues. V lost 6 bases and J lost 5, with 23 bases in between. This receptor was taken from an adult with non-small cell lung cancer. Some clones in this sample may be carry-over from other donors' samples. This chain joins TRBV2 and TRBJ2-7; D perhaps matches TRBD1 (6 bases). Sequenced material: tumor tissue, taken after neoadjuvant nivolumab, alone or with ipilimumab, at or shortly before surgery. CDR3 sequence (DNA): TGTGCCAGCAGGGCTAACAGAGGTCCGCAGGGGAACGAGCAGTACTTC. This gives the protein CASRANRGPQGNEQYF.